Listed below are T cell receptor beta chains from one sample, sequenced in a study of blood T cells in healthy people across ages. MiXCR, applied by TCRdb to the 5' RACE reads, yields one record per CDR3 protein. This table has about 720,000 distinct CDR3 sequences, around 25% appearing once. The same sample was also studied in work on T cells of mothers and their children.

Sequencing was performed on blood. Source of these receptors: a boy between 10 and 17 years old in good health. The CDR3 runs from the conserved cysteine through the conserved F or W. The D gene is left open where the match is weak. Clone size is shown for a subset of rows, as once, few, many or a class of expanded clone.

J: TRBJ2-3; size: few; D: TRBD2; V: TRBV6-5; CDR3: CASSYGGGSGRKTDTQYF; DNA: TGTGCCAGCAGTTACGGAGGGGGGAGCGGGAGAAAGACAGATACGCAGTATTTT
J: TRBJ1-2; size: NA; D: NA; V: TRBV28; CDR3: CTSSLLGKGEEGYTF; DNA: TGTACCAGCAGTTTATTAGGCAAGGGCGAGGAAGGCTACACCTTC
J: TRBJ2-3; size: NA; D: NA; V: TRBV20-1; CDR3: CSAGTPSVSTDTQYF; DNA: TGCAGTGCTGGCACCCCTAGCGTAAGCACAGATACGCAGTATTTT
J: TRBJ2-5; size: NA; D: NA; V: TRBV9; CDR3: CASSVPPLETQYF; DNA: TGTGCCAGCAGCGTACCCCCTCTTGAGACCCAGTACTTC
J: TRBJ2-5; size: NA; D: NA; V: TRBV7-9; CDR3: CASHLYEGEQYF; DNA: TGTGCCAGCCACCTTTATGAAGGGGAGCAGTACTTC
J: TRBJ2-5; size: many; D: NA; V: TRBV12-3/TRBV12-4; CDR3: CASTGELEETQYF; DNA: TGTGCCAGCACCGGGGAGTTAGAAGAGACCCAGTACTTC
J: TRBJ1-2; size: NA; D: NA; V: TRBV11-2; CDR3: CASSLESGLDGYTF; DNA: TGTGCCAGCAGCTTAGAATCGGGGTTGGATGGCTACACCTTC
J: TRBJ1-2; size: NA; D: NA; V: TRBV29-1; CDR3: CSVVEGESFNYGYTF; DNA: TGCAGCGTTGTGGAGGGGGAGAGCTTTAACTATGGCTACACCTTC
J: TRBJ1-2; size: NA; D: TRBD1; V: TRBV6-2/TRBV6-3; CDR3: CASCETGTAYGYTF; DNA: TGTGCCAGCTGTGAGACCGGGACAGCTTATGGCTACACCTTC
J: TRBJ1-5; size: NA; D: TRBD1; V: TRBV10-3; CDR3: CAISDRDRGDNQPQHF; DNA: TGTGCCATCAGTGACCGGGACAGGGGGGACAATCAGCCCCAGCATTTT
J: TRBJ2-7; size: NA; D: NA; V: TRBV9; CDR3: CASSAISGSEQYF; DNA: TGTGCCAGCAGCGCGATTTCCGGGTCCGAGCAGTACTTC
J: TRBJ2-3; size: NA; D: NA; V: TRBV2; CDR3: CASTTTNTQYF; DNA: TGTGCCAGCACCACCACTAATACGCAGTATTTT
J: TRBJ2-7; size: NA; D: TRBD1; V: TRBV7-2; CDR3: CASSSRQGAAYEQYF; DNA: TGTGCCAGCAGCTCCCGGCAGGGGGCGGCCTACGAGCAGTACTTC
J: TRBJ2-5; size: few; D: NA; V: TRBV28; CDR3: CASLHPGETQYF; DNA: TGTGCCAGCCTGCATCCCGGAGAGACCCAGTACTTC